Listed below are T cell receptor beta chains from one sample, sequenced in a study of molecular identifiers for immune sequencing clone quantification. Via MiXCR, TCRdb re-called the PCR reads, giving one row per CDR3 protein. This sample has about 640,000 distinct CDR3 sequences, with less than 20% found just once. Sequencing was carried out using naive CD8+ T cells from blood, with Jurkat cell RNA spiked in. The receptors originated from a human donor in good health. Some libraries in this study had Jurkat cell RNA spiked in. Both conserved end residues are trimmed from each CDR3.

J: -
length: 16
V: TRBV2
CDR3: ASSERTGVGIVTDTQH

J: TRBJ2-1
length: 12
V: TRBV4-1
CDR3: ASRQTSLYNEQF

J: TRBJ2-7
length: 10
V: TRBV6-2/TRBV6-3
CDR3: ASSHGLHEQY

J: TRBJ1-5
length: 12
V: TRBV5-6
CDR3: ASSLDHSNQPQH

J: TRBJ1-6
length: 14
V: TRBV9
CDR3: ASSVGQSSYNSPLH

J: TRBJ1-5
length: 13
V: TRBV12-5
CDR3: ASGLGIGGNQPQH

J: TRBJ1-1
length: 13
V: TRBV6-2/TRBV6-3
CDR3: ASRISGGRGTEAF

J: TRBJ2-7
length: 10
V: TRBV29-1
CDR3: SVAGPGAEQY

J: TRBJ2-7
length: 12
V: TRBV9
CDR3: ASSVDGRGYEQY

J: TRBJ1-4
length: 13
V: TRBV19
CDR3: ASSPYRGANEKLF

J: TRBJ2-3
length: 13
V: TRBV5-1
CDR3: ASSLGLSSTDTQY

J: TRBJ2-3
length: 11
V: TRBV19
CDR3: ASSNGGTDTQY

J: TRBJ2-3
length: 14
V: TRBV5-5
CDR3: ASSLARTGELDTQY

J: TRBJ1-1
length: 13
V: TRBV12-3/TRBV12-4
CDR3: ASSFYRGLDTEAF

J: TRBJ1-1
length: 10
V: TRBV11-2
CDR3: ASSFLSNEAF

J: TRBJ2-7
length: 11
V: TRBV5-3
CDR3: ASSADMSHEQY

J: TRBJ2-3
length: 12
V: TRBV6-5
CDR3: ASMGRGPTDTQY

J: TRBJ2-7
length: 11
V: TRBV28
CDR3: ASSLAGTHEQY

J: TRBJ1-1
length: 12
V: TRBV12-3/TRBV12-4
CDR3: ASRLSGTDVEAF

J: TRBJ2-4
length: 13
V: TRBV20-1
CDR3: SARSGGMAKNIQY

J: TRBJ2-7
length: 15
V: TRBV7-6
CDR3: ASSLTLADSLPYEQY

J: TRBJ2-5
length: 12
V: TRBV28
CDR3: ASTRGTPEGTQY

J: TRBJ2-7
length: 12
V: TRBV5-4
CDR3: VSSPRDRSYEQY

J: TRBJ1-1
length: 11
V: TRBV9
CDR3: ASSKTGGAEAF

J: TRBJ1-4
length: 12
V: TRBV6-5
CDR3: ASSQGGSNEKLF

J: TRBJ1-1
length: 13
V: TRBV14
CDR3: ASSQDNRGDTEAF

J: TRBJ2-6
length: 16
V: TRBV7-6
CDR3: ASSFSPGGGSGANVLT

J: TRBJ1-5
length: 17
V: TRBV20-1
CDR3: SARPGQGGFFLSNQPQH

J: TRBJ2-6
length: 14
V: TRBV9
CDR3: ASSVQSWAGANVLT

J: TRBJ2-5
length: 12
V: TRBV28
CDR3: ASSYRQGRETQY

J: TRBJ2-3
length: 13
V: TRBV28
CDR3: ASSITPEGTDTQY

J: TRBJ2-1
length: 12
V: TRBV28
CDR3: ASSRPRPAHEQF

J: TRBJ2-4
length: 8
V: TRBV20-1
CDR3: SVQEDIQY

J: TRBJ2-7
length: 12
V: TRBV6-5
CDR3: ASSWGGGSYEQY

J: TRBJ1-6
length: 11
V: TRBV2
CDR3: ATLISASSPLH

J: TRBJ2-7
length: 12
V: TRBV5-1
CDR3: ASSLIGGDYEQY

J: TRBJ2-2
length: 14
V: TRBV7-9
CDR3: ASSAPDRAYTGELF

J: TRBJ2-3
length: 13
V: TRBV12-3/TRBV12-4
CDR3: ASASGDPSTDTQY

J: TRBJ2-1
length: 14
V: TRBV19
CDR3: ASSIFASSRYNEQF

J: TRBJ1-1
length: 11
V: TRBV5-1
CDR3: ASSLVKTGEAF

J: TRBJ2-1
length: 11
V: TRBV7-9
CDR3: ASSLNSANEQF

J: TRBJ1-5
length: 11
V: TRBV7-8
CDR3: ASSGAIGQPQH

J: TRBJ1-5
length: 11
V: TRBV7-9
CDR3: ASSPRGNQPQH

J: TRBJ2-3
length: 15
V: TRBV4-1
CDR3: ASSRATSGGVTDTQY

J: TRBJ2-3
length: 13
V: TRBV5-4
CDR3: ASSLCRLLGNTQY

J: TRBJ2-7
length: 14
V: TRBV6-1
CDR3: ASSDPGQGVSYEQY

J: TRBJ2-1
length: 16
V: TRBV7-8
CDR3: ASSRTSGGASSYNEQF

J: TRBJ1-1
length: 15
V: TRBV4-3
CDR3: ASSQDGGPTGKTEAF